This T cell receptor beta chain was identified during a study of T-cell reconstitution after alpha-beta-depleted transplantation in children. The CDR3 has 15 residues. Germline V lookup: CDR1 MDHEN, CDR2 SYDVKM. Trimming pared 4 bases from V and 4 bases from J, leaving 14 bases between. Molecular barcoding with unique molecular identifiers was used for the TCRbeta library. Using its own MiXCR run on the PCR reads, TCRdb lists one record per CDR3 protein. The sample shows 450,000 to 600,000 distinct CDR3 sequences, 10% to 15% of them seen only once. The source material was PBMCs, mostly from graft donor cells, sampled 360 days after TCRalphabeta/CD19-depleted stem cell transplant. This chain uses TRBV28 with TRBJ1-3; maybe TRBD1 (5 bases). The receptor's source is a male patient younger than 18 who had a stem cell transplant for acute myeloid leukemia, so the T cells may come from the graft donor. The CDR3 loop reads CASSSGTALGNTIYF. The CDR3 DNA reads TGTGCCAGCAGTTCCGGGACGGCCCTAGGAAACACCATATATTTT.